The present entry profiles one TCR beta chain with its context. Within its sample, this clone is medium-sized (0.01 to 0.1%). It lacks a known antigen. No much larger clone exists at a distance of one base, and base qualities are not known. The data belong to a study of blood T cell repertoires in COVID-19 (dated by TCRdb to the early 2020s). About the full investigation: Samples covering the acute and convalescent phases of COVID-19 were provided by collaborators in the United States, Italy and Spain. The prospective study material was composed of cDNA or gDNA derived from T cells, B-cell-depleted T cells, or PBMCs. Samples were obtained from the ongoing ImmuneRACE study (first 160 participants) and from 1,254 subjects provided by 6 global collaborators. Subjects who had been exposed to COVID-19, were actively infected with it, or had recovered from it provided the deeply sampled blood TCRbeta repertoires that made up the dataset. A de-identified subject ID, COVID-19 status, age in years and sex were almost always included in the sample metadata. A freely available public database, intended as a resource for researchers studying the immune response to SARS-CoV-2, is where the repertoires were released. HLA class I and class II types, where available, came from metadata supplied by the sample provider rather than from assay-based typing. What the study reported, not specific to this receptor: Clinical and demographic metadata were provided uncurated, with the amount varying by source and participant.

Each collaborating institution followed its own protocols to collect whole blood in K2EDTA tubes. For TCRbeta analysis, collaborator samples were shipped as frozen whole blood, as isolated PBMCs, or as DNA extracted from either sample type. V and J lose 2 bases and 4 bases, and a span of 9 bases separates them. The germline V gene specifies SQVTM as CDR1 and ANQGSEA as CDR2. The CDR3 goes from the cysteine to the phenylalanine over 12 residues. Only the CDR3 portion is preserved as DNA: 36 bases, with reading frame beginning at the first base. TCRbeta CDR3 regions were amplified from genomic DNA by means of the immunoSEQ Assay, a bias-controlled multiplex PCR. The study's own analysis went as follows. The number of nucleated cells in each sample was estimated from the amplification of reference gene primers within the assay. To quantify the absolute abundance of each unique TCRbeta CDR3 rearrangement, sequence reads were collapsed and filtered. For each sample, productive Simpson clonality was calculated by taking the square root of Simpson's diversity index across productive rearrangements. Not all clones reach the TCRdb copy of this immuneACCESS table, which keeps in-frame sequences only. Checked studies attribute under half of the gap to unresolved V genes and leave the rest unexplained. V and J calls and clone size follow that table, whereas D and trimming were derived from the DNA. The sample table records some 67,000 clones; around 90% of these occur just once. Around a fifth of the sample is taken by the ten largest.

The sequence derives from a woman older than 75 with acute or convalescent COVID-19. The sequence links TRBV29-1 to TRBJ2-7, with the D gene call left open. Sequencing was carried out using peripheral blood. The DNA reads TGCAGCGTTGAAAGCCCGCTTTACGAGCAGTACTTC. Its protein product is CSVESPLYEQYF.